The rows below give T cell receptor beta chains drawn from one sample of a study of shared clonotypes between healthy human individuals. Profiling relied on immunoSEQ multiplex PCR, and the TCRdb table lists in-frame clones only, not all of them. Here the sample spans approximately 810,000 clones, more than 85% being singletons. Sample: naive CD8+ T cells sorted from blood. The origin of the receptors is a man between 25 and 39 years old in good health. Both conserved end residues are part of each CDR3. A D gene is named only where the DNA matches it firmly. Rows may omit the clone size; those that give it use once, few, many or a size class.

size: .; J: TRBJ2-1; V: TRBV2; D: .; DNA: TGTGCCAGTGGGACCGGCAATGAGCAGTTCTTC; CDR3: CASGTGNEQFF
size: .; J: TRBJ1-3; V: TRBV30; D: .; DNA: TGTGCCTGCGCAGGAAACACCATATATTTT; CDR3: CACAGNTIYF
size: once; J: TRBJ2-1; V: TRBV29-1; D: TRBD2; DNA: TGCAGCGTACCGGGACTAGCGGGATATGAGCAGTTCTTC; CDR3: CSVPGLAGYEQFF
size: .; J: TRBJ2-2; V: TRBV29-1; D: TRBD1; DNA: TGCAGCGCGGGTATACGGACAGGGGGCACCGGGGAGCTGTTTTTT; CDR3: CSAGIRTGGTGELFF
size: few; J: TRBJ2-7; V: TRBV28; D: .; DNA: TGTGCCAGCAGCCGGGACATTAGCGAGCAGTACTTC; CDR3: CASSRDISEQYF
size: .; J: TRBJ1-1; V: TRBV6-1; D: .; DNA: TGTGCCAGCAGTGAATTGCGGGGGGTATTGGTTACGAACACTGAAGCTTTCTTT; CDR3: CASSELRGVLVTNTEAFF
size: .; J: TRBJ1-2; V: TRBV9; D: .; DNA: TGTGCCAGCAGCGCCAGCGACAGCGACTACACCTTC; CDR3: CASSASDSDYTF
size: once; J: TRBJ2-2; V: TRBV27; D: .; DNA: TGTGCCAGCAGTTTCTTGAGCCCGAACACCGGGGAGCTGTTTTTT; CDR3: CASSFLSPNTGELFF
size: .; J: TRBJ2-4; V: TRBV29-1; D: .; DNA: TGCAGCGTGAGACAGCTCACCAAAAACATTCAGTACTTC; CDR3: CSVRQLTKNIQYF
size: .; J: TRBJ2-7; V: TRBV9; D: TRBD1; DNA: TGTGCCAGCAGCCTGAAACAGGGGTACGAGCAGTACTTC; CDR3: CASSLKQGYEQYF
size: .; J: TRBJ1-2; V: TRBV4-3; D: TRBD1; DNA: TGCGCCAGCAGCCCGGGCAGAGAGGGGGCGACTGATGGCTACACCTTC; CDR3: CASSPGREGATDGYTF
size: once; J: TRBJ2-7; V: TRBV28; D: .; DNA: TGTGCCAGCAGTTTTTTGACCGCCGGTGGCGAGCAGTACTTC; CDR3: CASSFLTAGGEQYF
size: .; J: TRBJ2-1; V: TRBV13; D: .; DNA: TGTGCCAGCAGTCGACAGGAAAGCTCCTACAATGAGCAGTTCTTC; CDR3: CASSRQESSYNEQFF
size: once; J: TRBJ1-4; V: TRBV5-1; D: .; DNA: TGCGCCAGCAGCCCCCGTGAGGCAACTAATGAAAAACTGTTTTTT; CDR3: CASSPREATNEKLFF
size: .; J: TRBJ1-5; V: TRBV7-2; D: .; DNA: TGTGCCAGCAGCTTAGCTGGGGGTCAGCCCCAGCATTTT; CDR3: CASSLAGGQPQHF
size: .; J: TRBJ2-2; V: TRBV29-1; D: .; DNA: TGCAGCGTTCGGGGATTTGACACCGGGGAGCTGTTTTTT; CDR3: CSVRGFDTGELFF
size: .; J: TRBJ2-5; V: TRBV7-2; D: TRBD2; DNA: TGTGCCGTGGGGGCGGGAGGTAACCAAGAGACCCAGTACTTC; CDR3: CAVGAGGNQETQYF
size: few; J: TRBJ1-2; V: TRBV7-2; D: TRBD1; DNA: TGTGCCAGCAGCTTAGGGACAGGGGCCCATGGCTACACCTTC; CDR3: CASSLGTGAHGYTF
size: .; J: TRBJ1-5; V: TRBV19; D: TRBD1; DNA: TGTGCCAGTACCAAAATCCGGGACAGCCCCAATCAGCCCCAGCATTTT; CDR3: CASTKIRDSPNQPQHF
size: .; J: TRBJ1-1; V: TRBV27; D: .; DNA: TGTGCCAGCAGTTTTTCCGGGAGCACTGAAGCTTTCTTT; CDR3: CASSFSGSTEAFF
size: once; J: TRBJ2-7; V: TRBV29-1; D: TRBD2; DNA: TGCAGCGTGGAGCCGGGACTAGCGGGAGAAAGCTACGAGCAGTACTTC; CDR3: CSVEPGLAGESYEQYF
size: .; J: TRBJ1-3; V: TRBV4-1; D: .; DNA: TGCGCCAGCAGCCCTCTTACGAGGACCCTCGGTGGAAACACCATATATTTT; CDR3: CASSPLTRTLGGNTIYF
size: once; J: TRBJ2-6; V: TRBV29-1; D: TRBD1; DNA: TGCAGCGTTGTTCTTTTCTCGACAGGGGCCTCGAGGGGGGCCAACGTCCTGACTTTC; CDR3: CSVVLFSTGASRGANVLTF
size: .; J: TRBJ1-2; V: TRBV7-9; D: .; DNA: TGTGCCAGCAGCTTTTGGACAGAAAACTATGGCTACACCTTC; CDR3: CASSFWTENYGYTF
size: .; J: TRBJ2-7; V: TRBV4-1; D: TRBD1; DNA: TGCGCCAGCAGCTCCCGACAGGGGGGACCCTACGAGCAGTACTTC; CDR3: CASSSRQGGPYEQYF
size: .; J: TRBJ2-3; V: TRBV6-1; D: TRBD2; DNA: TGTGCCAGCAGTGAAGCGCTTCTGGCTAGCGGGACGGGGTGGTATTTT; CDR3: CASSEALLASGTGWYF
size: once; J: TRBJ2-7; V: TRBV14; D: .; DNA: TGTGCCAGCAGCCAAGATTGGTACGAGCAGTACTTC; CDR3: CASSQDWYEQYF
size: .; J: TRBJ2-5; V: TRBV27; D: TRBD2; DNA: TGTGCCAGCAGTTTATCGGCGGGAGGAGAGACCCAGTACTTC; CDR3: CASSLSAGGETQYF
size: .; J: TRBJ2-3; V: TRBV30; D: TRBD1; DNA: TGTGCCTGGAGTGTAGGGACAGGGAATCCCGCAGATACGCAGTATTTT; CDR3: CAWSVGTGNPADTQYF
size: .; J: TRBJ1-2; V: TRBV2; D: TRBD1; DNA: TGTGCCAGCGGGTATACAGGGGCTGCGGGCTACACCTTC; CDR3: CASGYTGAAGYTF
size: .; J: TRBJ2-3; V: TRBV7-9; D: .; DNA: TGTGCCAGCAGGGGGACGGGAGAATTGCGGACAGATACGCAGTATTTT; CDR3: CASRGTGELRTDTQYF
size: .; J: TRBJ2-4; V: TRBV5-4; D: .; DNA: TGTGCCAGCAGCGTATGGGCGGGGCAGGGGTTAGCCAAAAACATTCAGTACTTC; CDR3: CASSVWAGQGLAKNIQYF
size: .; J: TRBJ2-2; V: TRBV13; D: TRBD1; DNA: TGTGCCAGCAGCTTCTCGCGACAGGGATACATGCCCGGGGAGCTGTTTTTT; CDR3: CASSFSRQGYMPGELFF
size: .; J: TRBJ2-7; V: TRBV19; D: TRBD1; DNA: TGTGCCAGTACCCCCGGGACAGGTCCCTACGAGCAGTACTTC; CDR3: CASTPGTGPYEQYF
size: .; J: TRBJ2-3; V: TRBV28; D: TRBD2; DNA: TGTGCCAGCAGTTTATGCGTGGGGGAGGGACCCACAGATACGCAGTATTTT; CDR3: CASSLCVGEGPTDTQYF
size: .; J: TRBJ2-1; V: TRBV9; D: TRBD2; DNA: TGTGCCAGCAGCGGGAGGACTAGCGGGAGCTCCTACAATGAGCAGTTCTTC; CDR3: CASSGRTSGSSYNEQFF
size: .; J: TRBJ2-3; V: TRBV29-1; D: .; DNA: TGCAGCGTTGAGGGGGACACAGATACGCAGTATTTT; CDR3: CSVEGDTDTQYF
size: .; J: TRBJ2-4; V: TRBV7-8; D: .; DNA: TGTGCCAGCAGCTTGTCCGGGAACATTCAGTACTTC; CDR3: CASSLSGNIQYF
size: once; J: TRBJ2-7; V: TRBV6-5; D: .; DNA: TGTGCCAGCGGACCGGGACACCTTTCCTACGAGCAGTACTTC; CDR3: CASGPGHLSYEQYF
size: .; J: TRBJ2-7; V: TRBV28; D: .; DNA: TGTGCCAGCAGTAGGATCGACGAGCAGTACTTC; CDR3: CASSRIDEQYF
size: .; J: TRBJ1-2; V: TRBV5-6; D: .; DNA: TGTGCCAGCCAACGTATCGCGGGAGCTCCTAACTATGGCTACACCTTC; CDR3: CASQRIAGAPNYGYTF
size: .; J: TRBJ1-1; V: TRBV5-1; D: .; DNA: TGCGCCAGCACCTCCCGGGGGGGTTACACTGAAGCTTTCTTT; CDR3: CASTSRGGYTEAFF
size: .; J: TRBJ2-7; V: TRBV19; D: .; DNA: TGTGCCAGTAGTCCTTCGGGGGCCTACGAGCAGTACTTC; CDR3: CASSPSGAYEQYF
size: .; J: TRBJ2-1; V: TRBV15; D: .; DNA: TGTGCCACCAGCAGAGATGGTGGGCCTTTCAACAATGAGCAGTTCTTC; CDR3: CATSRDGGPFNNEQFF
size: .; J: TRBJ1-2; V: TRBV27; D: .; DNA: TGTGCCAGCAGTTCTGGGGCCGGAGATGGCTACACCTTC; CDR3: CASSSGAGDGYTF
size: .; J: TRBJ2-1; V: TRBV4-1; D: .; DNA: TGCGCCAGCAGCCACAGGGGAGGGGGCTACAATGAGCAGTTCTTC; CDR3: CASSHRGGGYNEQFF
size: .; J: TRBJ1-1; V: TRBV25-1; D: TRBD1; DNA: TGTGCCAGCAGTTCACGGACAGGACCCAACACTGAAGCTTTCTTT; CDR3: CASSSRTGPNTEAFF
size: .; J: TRBJ2-5; V: TRBV7-9; D: .; DNA: TGTGCCAGCAGCTTAGGGGGTCGAGAGACCCAGTACTTC; CDR3: CASSLGGRETQYF
size: .; J: TRBJ2-7; V: TRBV2; D: .; DNA: TGTGCCAGCAGGGCGGAGGACCCCTACGAGCAGTACTTC; CDR3: CASRAEDPYEQYF
size: .; J: TRBJ2-3; V: TRBV19; D: TRBD1; DNA: TGTGCCAGTAGCCCAGACAGGGGGAATACGCAGTATTTT; CDR3: CASSPDRGNTQYF